One sample yielded the 30 T cell receptor beta chains listed below, sequenced in a study of T-cell memory formation after mild COVID-19. TCRdb reprocessed the 5' RACE reads via MiXCR and lists one record per CDR3 protein. The sample has under 250,000 distinct CDR3 sequences, more than 25% seen once. The sample comprised PBMCs or a T cell subset sorted from them (not recorded which). The receptors derive from an adult woman who had mild COVID-19 (a few samples of this study predate the infection). Cell type and time point are not known.

This clonotype has a handful of counts. CDR3 sequence reads: CSARRQGVYEQYF. The CDR3 region has the DNA TGCAGTGCTAGAAGACAGGGCGTCTACGAGCAGTACTTC. The rearrangement uses TRBV20-1 and TRBJ2-7, with 7 nucleotides matching TRBD1. The germline V gene has CDR1 DFQATT and CDR2 SNEGSKA (reference sequence). There are 13 residues in the CDR3. The J segment lost 3 bases and the V segment lost 2 bases, leaving 4 bases of the junction unmatched.

V gene TRBV7-3 combines with J gene TRBJ2-3, with no clear D. Germline CDR1 reads SGHTA; CDR2 reads FQGTGA. The V and J ends lost 2 bases and 7 bases respectively, with 13 bases between them. This CDR3 comprises 14 residues. The CDR3 nucleotides are TGTGCCAGCAGCTTACCCCCTGTGGGGAATACGCAGTATTTT. Residues: CASSLPPVGNTQYF.

The chain carries TRBV12-3 or TRBV12-4 and TRBJ1-6; 7 nucleotides line up with TRBD1. This CDR3 contains 16 residues. V was clipped by 6 bases and J by 7 bases; unmatched bases: 12. This CDR3 reads CASRKQGLLGNSPLHF. The CDR3 region has the DNA TGTGCCAGCAGAAAACAGGGGCTATTAGGGAATTCACCCCTCCACTTT.

This clonotype came up a few times. The rearrangement joins TRBV6-2 or TRBV6-3 to TRBJ2-7; D call uncertain. The CDR3 consists of 14 residues. CDR1 and CDR2 from the germline V gene are MNHEY and SVGEGT. Trimming removed 6 bases from V and 0 bases from J, with 12 bases in between. Here the CDR3 reads CASRNGGVSYEQYF. CDR3 bases: TGTGCCAGCAGAAACGGTGGGGTCTCCTACGAGCAGTACTTC.

This clonotype was found a few times. The chain combines TRBV12-3 or TRBV12-4 with TRBJ1-2; D not certain. Between the trimmed V and J ends, which lost 2 bases and 2 bases, there was a span of 9 bases. The length of the CDR3 is 14 residues. The CDR3 sequence: CASSLKNLNYGYTF. For the CDR3, the DNA is TGTGCCAGCAGTTTAAAGAACCTGAACTATGGCTACACCTTC.

This clonotype has more than one count but fewer than ten. This rearrangement joins TRBV18 to TRBJ1-2; D remains unclear. This CDR3 is built from 14 residues. The ends were cut back, 3 bases at V and 0 bases at J, with 8 bases in the middle. The germline CDR1 and CDR2 sequences are KGHSH and LQKENI. The chain's CDR3 is CASSPEVANYGYTF. The CDR3 DNA is TGTGCCAGCTCACCCGAGGTCGCTAACTATGGCTACACCTTC. Full variable domain (outside the CDR3, taken from reference TRBV18 and TRBJ1-2): NAGVMQNPRHLVRRRGQEARLRCSPMKGHSHVYWYRQLPEEGLKFMVYLQKENIIDESGMPKERFSAEFPKEGPSILRIQQVVRGDSAAYFCASSPEVANYGYTFGSGTRLTVV.

Of note for this clonotype: A junction end diverges from the germline sequence, so it may reflect a read error. The J gene is TRBJ2-7, the V gene TRBV5-4; D possibly corresponds to TRBD1 (5 bases). This CDR3 comprises 15 residues. Per the germline V gene, CDR1 is SGHNT and CDR2 is YYREEE (reference sequence). CDR3 sequence reads: CASSLGGRASDEQYF. The CDR3 nucleotides are TGTGCCAGCAGCTTGGGTGGCAGGGCCTCCGACGAGCAGTACTTC.

This chain connects TRBV6-5 to TRBJ1-5; 10 bases match TRBD1. This CDR3 comprises 13 residues. CDR1 and CDR2 (germline): MNHEY, SVGAGI. With 9 bases clipped from V and 3 bases from J, the junction kept 2 bases outside the gene matches. For the CDR3, the DNA is TGTGCCAGTGGACAGGGGGACAATCAGCCCCAGCATTTT. Translation gives CASGQGDNQPQHF.

This chain links TRBV11-3 with TRBJ2-5; D possibly corresponds to TRBD1 (5 bases). V was clipped by 8 bases and J by 5 bases, with 18 bases between them. This CDR3 has 14 residues. Germline V lookup: CDR1 SGHNT, CDR2 YENEEA. CDR3 loop: CASFYMTARETQYF. The CDR3 nucleotides are TGTGCCAGCTTCTACATGACAGCTAGGGAGACCCAGTACTTC.

This clonotype appeared a few times. This chain links TRBV30 with TRBJ1-1, with D unclear. The germline gives CDR1 GTSNPN, CDR2 SVGIG (reference sequence). The germline V and J ends were trimmed by 2 bases and 4 bases, with 14 bases remaining between them. The length of the CDR3 is 14 residues. CDR3 amino acids: CAWSLGLGSTEAFF. CDR3 nucleotide sequence: TGTGCCTGGAGTCTTGGGTTGGGGTCCACTGAAGCTTTCTTT.

The gene calls are TRBV20-1 and TRBJ1-1; 9 nucleotides align to TRBD1. The V gene's germline CDR1 is DFQATT and CDR2 SNEGSKA (reference sequence). CDR3 length equals 14 residues. In DNA form, the CDR3 reads TGCAGGCCCCAAGCTGGACAGGGGTACACTGAAGCTTTCTTT. Protein product: CRPQAGQGYTEAFF.

Only a few counts were recorded for this clonotype. This chain connects TRBV7-6 to TRBJ2-1, with TRBD2 identical over 8 bases. Germline V gene lookup returns CDR1 SGHVS and CDR2 FNYEAQ. J gave up 6 bases and V 2 bases, and 3 bases lay outside the gene matches. The CDR3 is 14 amino acids. For the CDR3, the DNA is TGTGCCAGCAGCTTACAGGGGACTAGCAATGAGCAGTTCTTC. This translates into CASSLQGTSNEQFF.

This clonotype came up a few times. The V and J genes are TRBV6-2 or TRBV6-3 and TRBJ1-5; D is ambiguous. The germline V gene has CDR1 MNHEY and CDR2 SVGEGT. This CDR3 comprises 19 residues. The ends were cut back, 2 bases at V and 7 bases at J, with 27 bases in the middle. The CDR3 spells CASSYPTPAVGSQRQPQHF. CDR3 nucleotides: TGTGCCAGCAGTTACCCGACGCCCGCCGTGGGCAGTCAAAGACAGCCCCAGCATTTT.

CDR3 amino acids: CASSSPETYNEQFF. The DNA for the CDR3 is TGTGCCAGCAGCTCCCCGGAGACTTACAATGAGCAGTTCTTC. The genes are TRBV7-3 and TRBJ2-1, with D unclear. CDR3 length: 14 amino acids. Germline loops: CDR1 SGHTA, CDR2 FQGTGA. The V end was cut by 4 bases, the J end by 4 bases, with 11 bases between.

This clonotype was picked up a small number of times. V gene TRBV4-3 combines with J gene TRBJ2-7; possibly TRBD2 for D (6 bases). Between the trimmed V and J ends, which lost 3 bases and 2 bases, there was a span of 14 bases. CDR3 length: 15 residues. Germline CDR1 reads LGHNA; CDR2 reads YSLEER. The CDR3 region has the DNA TGCGCCAGCAGCCATGAAGGACTACCCACCTACGAGCAGTACTTC. It is translated as CASSHEGLPTYEQYF.

This chain connects TRBV6-6 to TRBJ2-7; 10 nucleotides align to TRBD2. The CDR3 length is 14 residues. Unmatched junction bases numbered 3, after V lost 6 bases and J lost 1 base. The germline V gene encodes CDR1 MNHNY and CDR2 SVGAGI (reference sequence). The DNA for the CDR3 is TGTGCCAGCAGCAGCGGGGGGGCATCCTACGAGCAGTACTTC. Protein: CASSSGGASYEQYF.

This clonotype was seen a handful of times. V is TRBV12-3 or TRBV12-4 and J is TRBJ2-1; D ambiguous. CDR3 length equals 12 residues. Trimming cost V 3 bases and J 9 bases, with 9 bases left between them. DNA of the CDR3: TGTGCCAGCAGTTTTAGTAAGGCTGAGCAGTTCTTC. It specifies CASSFSKAEQFF.

The CDR3 DNA sequence: TGTGCCAGTAGTATCCCAGGGCCCTATGGCTACACCTTC. Encoded protein: CASSIPGPYGYTF. The chain combines TRBV19 with TRBJ1-2; maybe TRBD1 (5 bases). The germline V and J ends were trimmed by 3 bases and 4 bases, with 9 bases remaining between them. The length of the CDR3 is 13 residues. The V gene's germline CDR1 is LNHDA and CDR2 SQIVND (reference sequence).

The V gene is TRBV20-1, the J gene TRBJ2-5; the D is unclear. Per germline, CDR1 DFQATT and CDR2 SNEGSKA (reference sequence). Trimming stripped 5 bases from V and 7 bases from J, with 14 bases between. There are 12 residues in the CDR3. CDR3 region: CSAHRPGWTQYF. CDR3 nucleotides: TGCAGTGCTCACCGGCCGGGCTGGACCCAGTACTTC.

The CDR3 protein is CASSPGRSDSPLHF. CDR3 DNA: TGCGCCAGCAGCCCCGGGCGTTCAGATTCACCCCTCCACTTT. J is TRBJ1-6 and V is TRBV4-3; D uncertain. This CDR3 spans 14 amino acids. Looked up from germline, CDR1 is LGHNA and CDR2 is YSLEER. The V end was cut by 4 bases, the J end by 8 bases, with 12 bases between.

The chain couples TRBV7-2 to TRBJ1-5; TRBD1 matches 8 bases. CDR1 and CDR2 from the germline V gene are SGHTA and FQGNSA. The junction had 7 bases not matched to a gene; V was cut back by 4 bases and J by 5 bases. The CDR3 spans 15 residues. The CDR3 reads CASSYGTGPHQPQHF. Written as DNA, the CDR3 is TGTGCCAGCAGCTATGGGACAGGCCCTCATCAGCCCCAGCATTTT. The full variable domain, its missing parts supplied by reference TRBV7-2 and TRBJ1-5, is GAGVSQSPSNKVTEKGKDVELRCDPISGHTALYWYRQSLGQGLEFLIYFQGNSAPDKSGLPSDRFSAERTGGSVSTLTIQRTQQEDSAVYLCASSYGTGPHQPQHFGDGTRLSIL.

The gene calls are TRBV9 and TRBJ1-2; 12 bases are a match to TRBD1. There are 18 residues in the CDR3. The junction had 14 bases not matched to a gene; V was cut back by 4 bases and J by 4 bases. Germline loops: CDR1 SGDLS, CDR2 YYNGEE. CDR3 sequence: CASSPWDRGQPSSYGYTF. The CDR3 nucleotides are TGTGCCAGCAGCCCCTGGGACAGGGGGCAACCTTCGAGCTATGGCTACACCTTC.

This clonotype was counted between two and nine times. V and J are TRBV18 and TRBJ2-7; D gene uncertain. Germline loops: CDR1 KGHSH, CDR2 LQKENI. This CDR3 is built from 13 residues. Trimming removed 5 bases at V and 1 base at J, with 9 bases between. DNA of the CDR3: TGTGCCAGCTCAAATGCTCCTTCCTACGAGCAGTACTTC. Its translation is CASSNAPSYEQYF. Together with reference TRBV18 and TRBJ2-7, the CDR3 gives the full variable domain: NAGVMQNPRHLVRRRGQEARLRCSPMKGHSHVYWYRQLPEEGLKFMVYLQKENIIDESGMPKERFSAEFPKEGPSILRIQQVVRGDSAAYFCASSNAPSYEQYFGPGTRLTVT.

This chain links TRBV7-9 with TRBJ2-7; a possible D gene is TRBD2 (5 bases). Germline CDR1 is SEHNR and CDR2 is FQNEAQ (reference sequence). There are 14 residues in the CDR3. V lost 3 bases, J lost 7 bases, and 16 bases lay in between. The CDR3 spells CASSFPPTPGEQYF. The DNA for the CDR3 is TGTGCCAGCAGCTTCCCACCGACCCCGGGGGAGCAGTACTTC.

This clonotype has a handful of counts. The rearrangement links TRBV24-1 to TRBJ2-1, with D hard to call. This CDR3 is built from 13 residues. In germline, CDR1 is KGHDR, CDR2 SFDVKD. The V and J ends lost 0 bases and 7 bases respectively, with 6 bases between them. Here the CDR3 reads CATSDLRNNEQFF. The CDR3 DNA reads as TGTGCCACCAGTGATTTGCGTAATAATGAGCAGTTCTTC.

This clonotype was seen a few times. This chain connects TRBV20-1 to TRBJ2-1; 8 bases are a match to TRBD2. CDR3 size: 16 residues. V gave up 3 bases and J gave up 1 base; unmatched junction bases: 8. Germline CDR1 and CDR2: DFQATT and SNEGSKA (reference sequence). The CDR3 reads CSARGGGRLSYNEQFF. The CDR3 DNA is TGCAGTGCTAGGGGGGGCGGGAGGCTATCCTACAATGAGCAGTTCTTC.

This clonotype was observed at least ten times. The V and J genes are TRBV20-1 and TRBJ1-2; a weak D match, TRBD1 (5 bases). This CDR3 region has 13 residues. The V end was cut by 2 bases, the J end by 6 bases, with 13 bases between. Germline CDR1 is DFQATT and CDR2 is SNEGSKA (reference sequence). The CDR3 bases are TGCAGTGCTAGATGGAATTCGGGGGATGGCTACACCTTC. Translation gives CSARWNSGDGYTF.

This clonotype showed up just a few times. The V gene is TRBV4-2, the J gene TRBJ2-5; weak D call: TRBD2 (6 bases). Trimming shortened V by 3 bases and J by 4 bases, and 12 bases separated the two germline ends. Germline CDR1 is LGHNA and CDR2 is YNFKEQ. The CDR3 runs 14 residues. CDR3 nucleotides: TGTGCCAGCAGCCAGCGGAGGGACGGAGAGACCCAGTACTTC. This encodes CASSQRRDGETQYF.

This chain uses TRBV12-3 or TRBV12-4 with TRBJ2-1; a possible D gene is TRBD2 (5 bases). Trimming stripped 0 bases from V and 5 bases from J, with 14 bases between. The CDR3 length is 16 residues. The CDR3 here is CASSLALSGRNNEQFF. Written as DNA, the CDR3 is TGTGCCAGCAGTTTAGCGCTGAGCGGAAGGAACAATGAGCAGTTCTTC.

The CDR3 bases are TGCAGTGCTAGTTCGGGCGCGGCTGAAGCTTTCTTT. Translated, it gives CSASSGAAEAFF. The V gene is TRBV20-1, the J gene TRBJ1-1; no definite D call. V was shortened by 3 bases and J by 6 bases, with 11 bases between the two germline ends. This CDR3 comprises 12 residues. Per germline, CDR1 DFQATT and CDR2 SNEGSKA (reference sequence).